This T cell receptor beta chain was obtained from a study of shared clonotypes between healthy human individuals. Source study methods: In the immunoSEQ data, sequences were junction-only and lacked quality scores, so filtering differed. Profiled with immunoSEQ multiplex PCR; TCRdb holds only in-frame clones, not every one. That table furnishes V, J and clone size, whereas the DNA furnished D and trimming. Here the sample spans some 2,500,000 clones, approximately 94% being singletons. The CDR3 has 15 amino acids. Germline V gene data show CDR1 as SGHRS and CDR2 as YFSETQ. V was pared by 4 bases and J by 3 bases, with 5 bases of the junction left unmatched.

This clonotype was obtained from a man aged 18 to 29 in good health. Some clones in this sample may be carry-over from other donors' samples. The chain uses TRBV5-1 and TRBJ2-1; 9 positions agree with TRBD2. The specimen sequenced was naive CD4+ T cells from PBMCs. The subset is: CD45RA+ positively selected. This chain's CDR3 is CASSTRTSVYNEQFF. CDR3 in DNA: TGCGCCAGCAGCACCAGGACTAGCGTCTACAATGAGCAGTTCTTC.